This T cell receptor (beta chain) was found in a study of blood T cell repertoires in COVID-19 (dated by TCRdb to about 2020). About the investigation overall: Samples covering the acute and convalescent phases of COVID-19 were provided by collaborators in the United States, Italy and Spain. The prospective study material was composed of cDNA or gDNA derived from T cells, B-cell-depleted T cells, or PBMCs. Nearly every sample came with metadata listing a de-identified subject ID, COVID-19 status, age in years and sex. The samples were drawn from the first 160 participants of the ongoing ImmuneRACE study and from some 1,300 subjects provided by 6 global collaborators. Where available, HLA class I and class II types were obtained from metadata supplied by the sample provider rather than from assay-based typing. Subjects who had been exposed to COVID-19, were actively infected with it, or had recovered from it provided the deeply sampled blood TCRbeta repertoires that made up the dataset. The repertoires were made available in a free public database intended to serve as a resource for research on the immune response to SARS-CoV-2. General study outcomes and caveats: The amount of clinical and demographic metadata varied by source and participant and was provided uncurated.

Participants in the prospective study were enrolled through a virtual design, were aged roughly 18 to 90 years, and lived in 24 United States geographic areas. In the prospective study, cohorts were assigned on the basis of participant-reported clinical history obtained from a screening survey and a study questionnaire. ImmuneRACE Cohort 3 recovered participants were defined by two consecutive negative NP/OP PCR tests, healthcare professional clearance, or symptom resolution. Mobile phlebotomists in the prospective study collected whole blood, serum and a nasopharyngeal or oropharyngeal swab from every participant. Participants in the prospective study had the option to provide additional blood draws and questionnaires over a roughly 2-month period. Blood samples from the prospective study were shipped frozen or at room temperature prior to DNA extraction. TCRbeta CDR3 regions were amplified from genomic DNA using the immunoSEQ Assay, a bias-controlled multiplex PCR. The source study handled its data this way. Within the assay, amplification of reference gene primers was used to estimate how many nucleated cells each sample contained. To quantify the absolute abundance of each unique TCRbeta CDR3 rearrangement, sequence reads were collapsed and filtered. Productive Simpson clonality was computed per sample as the square root of Simpson's diversity index over productive rearrangements. Entries here come from immuneACCESS through TCRdb and include only in-frame sequences with V and J called. Some clones fail to appear in such tables; in the studies checked, an unresolved V gene covers under half of the shortfall, and the cause of the remainder is unknown. From that table come the V and J calls and clone size; the DNA was used to work out D and trimming. The table for this sample lists hundreds of thousands of clones; approximately 90% of them were counted only once. The ten largest clonotypes hold less than 1.5% of the sample.

Concerning this clone itself: This receptor's antigen is unknown. One base away there is no much larger clone; base qualities are not given. Additional DNA sequences in this sample encode the identical CDR3.

The junction shows trimming of 1 base on V and 0 bases on J, plus 4 bases between the germline ends. CDR1 and CDR2 were assigned from the germline V gene as SGHTA and FQGNSA. Including cysteine and phenylalanine, the CDR3 has 14 amino acids. Only CDR3 DNA is held: 42 bases, read in frame from base 1. The rearranged segments are TRBV7-2 and TRBJ1-3, with an unclear D gene assignment. The clonotype comes from a man younger than 40 who had recovered from COVID-19. Sequencing input: PBMCs or T cells enriched from blood (not recorded which). The CDR3 here reads CASSLGSSGNTIYF. In nucleotides, the sequence is TGTGCCAGCAGCTTAGGCAGCTCTGGAAACACCATATATTTT.